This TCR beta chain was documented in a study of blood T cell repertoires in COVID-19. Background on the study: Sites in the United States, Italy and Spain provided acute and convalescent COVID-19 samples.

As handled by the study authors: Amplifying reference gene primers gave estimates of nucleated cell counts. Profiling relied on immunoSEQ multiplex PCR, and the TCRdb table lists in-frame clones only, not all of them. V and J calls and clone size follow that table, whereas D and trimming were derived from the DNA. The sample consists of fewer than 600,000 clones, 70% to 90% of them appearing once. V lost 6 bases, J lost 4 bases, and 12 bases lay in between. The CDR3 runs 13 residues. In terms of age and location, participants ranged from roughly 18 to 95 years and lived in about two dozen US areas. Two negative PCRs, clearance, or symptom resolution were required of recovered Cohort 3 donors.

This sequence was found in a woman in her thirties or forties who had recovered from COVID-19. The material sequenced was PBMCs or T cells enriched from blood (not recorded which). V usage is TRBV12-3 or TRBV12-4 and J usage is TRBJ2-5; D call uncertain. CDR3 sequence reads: CASRRGSLETQYF. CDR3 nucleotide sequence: TGTGCCAGCAGGAGAGGATCATTAGAGACCCAGTACTTC.